The source of this TCR beta chain is a study of cytomegalovirus exposure and HLA in healthy donors. It was with 60 Vbeta and 13 Jbeta primers that the PCR ran. Assay used: immunoSEQ multiplex PCR; TCRdb lists only in-frame clones, some missing. The data hold approximately 150,000 clones, with about 69% observed a single time. Specimen: PBMCs. The receptor was isolated from a human donor in good health.

CDR3 residues: CASKPLTGTGELFF. The CDR3 coding sequence is TGTGCCAGCAAGCCTTTGACAGGGACCGGGGAGCTGTTTTTT. The rearrangement joins TRBV2 to TRBJ2-2, with 7 nucleotides matching TRBD1. CDR1 SNHLY and CDR2 FYNNEI come from the germline V gene. This CDR3 region has 14 residues. V shed 7 bases and J 5 bases; nucleotides not matched to a gene: 7.